This T cell receptor beta chain originates from a study of T cell repertoires in ileal Crohn's disease. Study-level background: Postoperative therapy was given to about half: roughly twelve thiopurines, some 18 anti-TNF agents.

Points from the study as a whole: Endoscopic recurrence occurred in every patient whose clonality exceeded 26.8%. Active smokers at surgery had more clonal expansions than non-smokers.

Regarding this clone: Its antigen is undetermined.

Trimming removed 0 bases from V and 4 bases from J, with 10 bases in between. There are 16 residues in the CDR3. In germline, CDR1 is MNHNY, CDR2 SVGAGI (reference sequence). Approximately 500 nanograms of biopsy DNA per sample underwent TCRB immunosequencing. Libraries were prepared by immunoSEQ multiplex PCR; TCRdb keeps only in-frame clonotypes and omits some of them. The sample has approximately 4,500 clones; nearly 75% are singletons. The gene calls are TRBV6-6 and TRBJ2-6; D possibly corresponds to TRBD2 (5 bases). Input material: ileal tissue. This receptor was taken from an adult with Crohn's disease. In DNA, the CDR3 is TGTGCCAGCAGTTACTCCCCGGGGTACGGGGCCAACGTCCTGACTTTC. As protein: CASSYSPGYGANVLTF.